Listed here are 5 T cell receptor beta chains from one sample, sequenced in a study of blood T cell repertoires in COVID-19. The table came from immunoSEQ multiplex PCR; TCRdb's copy has only in-frame clones and leaves some out. The sample gives hundreds of thousands of clones, around 90% of which show up once; approximately 2.5% is in the top ten. The sample was PBMCs or T cells enriched from blood (not recorded which). Every receptor here comes from a man between 60 and 75 years old who had recovered from COVID-19.

This chain links TRBV2 with TRBJ2-5; the D is unclear. V lost 1 base, J lost 1 base, and 4 bases lay in between. The V gene's germline CDR1 is SNHLY and CDR2 FYNNEI. The CDR3 runs to 13 residues. CDR3 DNA sequence: TGTGCCAGCAGTGAAGACAGCCAAGAGACCCAGTACTTC. Protein: CASSEDSQETQYF.

The chain has TRBV11-2 and TRBJ2-1; 7 bases are a match to TRBD2. J was trimmed by 8 bases and V by 0 bases; bases with no gene match: 10. Looked up from germline, CDR1 is SGHAT and CDR2 is FQNNGV. This CDR3 spans 16 amino acids. The CDR3 is CASSLEQRGAGYEQFF. The CDR3 nucleotides read TGTGCCAGCAGCTTAGAGCAGCGGGGTGCGGGGTATGAGCAGTTCTTC. Supplemented by reference TRBV11-2 and TRBJ2-1, the full variable domain reads EAGVAQSPRYKIIEKRQSVAFWCNPISGHATLYWYQQILGQGPKLLIQFQNNGVVDDSQLPKDRFSAERLKGVDSTLKIQPAKLEDSAVYLCASSLEQRGAGYEQFFGPGTRLTVL.

V is TRBV7-2 and J is TRBJ2-3, with 7 bases matching TRBD2. Germline assignment: CDR1 SGHTA and CDR2 FQGNSA. This CDR3 spans 16 amino acids. V lost 5 bases to trimming and J lost 0 bases; unmatched junction nucleotides: 8. CDR3 sequence (DNA): TGTGCCAGCAGCCAAAATAGCGGGCTTAGCACAGATACGCAGTATTTT. This sequence encodes CASSQNSGLSTDTQYF.

The rearrangement uses TRBV11-2 and TRBJ1-6, with D possibly being TRBD1 (6 bases). Germline CDR1 is SGHAT and CDR2 is FQNNGV. V dropped 1 base and J dropped 10 bases, with 14 bases sitting between them. CDR3 length: 15 amino acids. For the CDR3, the DNA is TGTGCCAGCAGCTTAGCGTCGCAGGGGATATCACCCCTCCACTTT. It codes for CASSLASQGISPLHF.

The J gene is TRBJ2-5, the V gene TRBV7-2, with 10 bases matching TRBD2. J gave up 4 bases and V 2 bases, and 4 bases lay outside the gene matches. The CDR3 runs to 15 residues. CDR1 SGHTA and CDR2 FQGNSA come from the germline V gene. CDR3 amino acids: CASSLLSSGGETQYF. DNA for the CDR3: TGTGCCAGCAGCTTACTGTCTAGCGGGGGAGAGACCCAGTACTTC.